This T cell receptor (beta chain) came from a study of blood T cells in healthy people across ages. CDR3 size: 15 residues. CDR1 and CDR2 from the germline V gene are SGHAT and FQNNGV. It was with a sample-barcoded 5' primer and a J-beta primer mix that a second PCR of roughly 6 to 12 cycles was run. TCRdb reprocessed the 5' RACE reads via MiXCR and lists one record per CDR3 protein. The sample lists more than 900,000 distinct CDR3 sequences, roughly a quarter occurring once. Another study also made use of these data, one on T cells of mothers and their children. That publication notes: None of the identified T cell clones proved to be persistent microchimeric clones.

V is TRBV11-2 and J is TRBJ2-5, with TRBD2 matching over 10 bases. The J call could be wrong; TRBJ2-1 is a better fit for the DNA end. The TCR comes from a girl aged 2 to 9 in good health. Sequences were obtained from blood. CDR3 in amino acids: CASSRTSGEYNEQFF. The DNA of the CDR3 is TGTGCCAGCAGTAGAACTAGCGGGGAGTACAATGAGCAGTTCTTC.